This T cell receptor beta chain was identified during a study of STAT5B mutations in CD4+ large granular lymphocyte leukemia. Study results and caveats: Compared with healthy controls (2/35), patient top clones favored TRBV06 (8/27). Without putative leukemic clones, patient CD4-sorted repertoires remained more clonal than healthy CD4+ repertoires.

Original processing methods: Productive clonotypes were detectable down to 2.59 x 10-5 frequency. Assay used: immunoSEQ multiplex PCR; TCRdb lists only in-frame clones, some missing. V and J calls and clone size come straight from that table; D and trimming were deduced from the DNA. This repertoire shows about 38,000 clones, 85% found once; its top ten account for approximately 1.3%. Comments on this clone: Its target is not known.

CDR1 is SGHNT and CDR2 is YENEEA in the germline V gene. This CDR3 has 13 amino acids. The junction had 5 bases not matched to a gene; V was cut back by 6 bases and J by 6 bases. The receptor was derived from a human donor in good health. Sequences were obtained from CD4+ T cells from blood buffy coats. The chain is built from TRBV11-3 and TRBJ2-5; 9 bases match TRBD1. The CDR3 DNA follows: TGTGCCAGCAGTTCACAGGGGGCGAAGACCCAGTACTTC. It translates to CASSSQGAKTQYF. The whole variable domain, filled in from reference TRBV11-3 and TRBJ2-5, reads EAGVVQSPRYKIIEKKQPVAFWCNPISGHNTLYWYLQNLGQGPELLIRYENEEAVDDSQLPKDRFSAERLKGVDSTLKIQPAELGDSAVYLCASSSQGAKTQYFGPGTRLLVL.